This T cell receptor (beta chain) was sequenced for a study of blood T cell repertoires in COVID-19. Across the whole study: Sites in the United States, Italy and Spain provided acute and convalescent COVID-19 samples.

The V end lost 0 bases, the J end lost 3 bases, and 9 bases lay between the germline ends. The CDR3 spans 14 residues. Germline V gives CDR1 GTSNPN, CDR2 SVGIG (reference sequence). Original handling: Amplification with reference gene primers provided the estimates of nucleated cell counts. Libraries were prepared by immunoSEQ multiplex PCR; TCRdb keeps only in-frame clonotypes and omits some of them. V and J calls and clone size are as listed in that table; D and trimming were resolved from the DNA. The table includes about 110,000 clones, 80% to 90% detected once. The TCR comes from a woman at least 80 years old with acute or convalescent COVID-19. The sequencing input was peripheral blood. This chain uses TRBV30 with TRBJ1-3; maybe TRBD1 (5 bases). CDR3 in amino acids: CAWSVSGYGNTIYF. CDR3 coding DNA: TGTGCCTGGAGTGTTTCAGGGTATGGAAACACCATATATTTT.